Following are 23 T cell receptor beta chains from one sample sequenced in a study of cytomegalovirus exposure and HLA in healthy donors. The PCR made use of 60 Vbeta and 13 Jbeta primers. Sequencing used immunoSEQ multiplex PCR; TCRdb keeps in-frame clones, though not all of them. The sample shows 150,000 to 250,000 clones, 79% of them seen only once. The sequenced material came from PBMCs. Source of these receptors: a girl aged 10 to 17 in good health and CMV-seropositive.

The rearrangement joins TRBV6-1 to TRBJ2-5, with 9 bases that match TRBD2. The germline gives CDR1 MNHNS, CDR2 SASEGT. The CDR3 has 14 amino acids. Trimming at V came to 8 bases and at J to 5 bases, leaving 9 bases not matched to a gene. The CDR3 protein is CASSRSGGHETQYF. The CDR3 DNA follows: TGTGCCAGCTCACGGAGCGGGGGGCACGAGACCCAGTACTTC.

J is TRBJ2-7 and V is TRBV29-1; D is uncertain. Germline V gene lookup returns CDR1 SQVTM and CDR2 ANQGSEA. V was cut by 5 bases and J by 5 bases, with 13 bases left in between. The CDR3 length is 12 residues. CDR3 residues: CSVKRVLDEQYF. The CDR3 coding sequence is TGCAGCGTTAAACGGGTCTTAGACGAGCAGTACTTC.

This clone was seen a few times. The rearrangement joins TRBV7-6 to TRBJ1-1, with D possibly matching TRBD1 (6 bases). This CDR3 has 14 amino acids. In germline, CDR1 is SGHVS, CDR2 FNYEAQ. V lost 1 base to trimming and J lost 6 bases, with 12 bases between them. Here the CDR3 reads CASSLVPTGSEAFF. CDR3 DNA: TGTGCCAGCAGCTTAGTTCCGACAGGCTCTGAAGCTTTCTTT.

V gene TRBV6-5 combines with J gene TRBJ1-1; D is unclear. CDR3 length equals 15 residues. Trimming cost V 0 bases and J 1 base, with 9 bases left between them. Germline-derived CDR1 and CDR2 are MNHEY and SVGAGI. For the CDR3, the DNA is TGTGCCAGCAGTTACTCCGGGAGAGCGAACACTGAAGCTTTCTTT. This sequence encodes CASSYSGRANTEAFF.

The chain has TRBV19 and TRBJ2-6; 10 bases map to TRBD2. CDR1 and CDR2 (germline): LNHDA, SQIVND (reference sequence). With V trimmed by 11 bases and J by 3 bases, 1 base remained unmatched. This CDR3 region has 13 residues. The CDR3 region is CAGLAVGANVLTF. Written as DNA, the CDR3 is TGTGCCGGACTAGCGGTTGGGGCCAACGTCCTGACTTTC.

The gene calls are TRBV7-2 and TRBJ2-5; tentatively, D is TRBD1 (6 bases). Trimming stripped 2 bases from V and 8 bases from J, with 12 bases between. CDR1 SGHTA and CDR2 FQGNSA come from the germline V gene. The CDR3 runs to 13 residues. CDR3 amino acids: CASSLLQGGTQYF. The DNA of the CDR3 is TGTGCCAGCAGCTTACTACAGGGCGGCACCCAGTACTTC.

This clone occurred once. This rearrangement joins TRBV7-2 to TRBJ1-3; 7 nucleotides match TRBD1. Germline lookup yields CDR1 SGHTA and CDR2 FQGNSA. The CDR3 has 15 residues. The ends lost 4 bases at V and 4 bases at J; junction bases unmatched: 7. This CDR3 reads CASSSTGFLGNTIYF. DNA for the CDR3: TGTGCCAGCAGCTCGACAGGGTTTTTAGGAAACACCATATATTTT.

J is TRBJ2-3 and V is TRBV5-4; TRBD1 matches at 7 bases. The V gene's germline CDR1 is SGHNT and CDR2 YYREEE (reference sequence). This CDR3 is built from 16 residues. Trimming removed 4 bases from V and 0 bases from J; junction bases left unmatched: 8. CDR3 protein: CASSKQGPTSTDTQYF. CDR3 nucleotide sequence: TGTGCCAGCAGCAAACAGGGGCCAACTAGCACAGATACGCAGTATTTT.

Only one count was recorded for this clone. The V and J genes are TRBV9 and TRBJ1-1; D possibly corresponds to TRBD1 (6 bases). This CDR3 region has 14 residues. Germline-derived CDR1 and CDR2 are SGDLS and YYNGEE. The germline V and J ends were trimmed by 2 bases and 0 bases, with 8 bases remaining between them. The CDR3 is CASSVRQVNTEAFF. The CDR3 region has the DNA TGTGCCAGCAGCGTTAGACAGGTGAACACTGAAGCTTTCTTT.

The V call is TRBV2, the J call TRBJ1-3; 8 bases are a match to TRBD1. The length of the CDR3 is 15 residues. V was pared by 3 bases and J by 2 bases, with 3 bases of the junction left unmatched. CDR1 is SNHLY and CDR2 is FYNNEI in the germline V gene. In nucleotides, the CDR3 is TGTGCCAGCAGTGATGTGACAGGGGCTGGAAACACCATATATTTT. Amino acids: CASSDVTGAGNTIYF.

V and J are TRBV10-1 and TRBJ2-3; D possibly corresponds to TRBD1 (5 bases). Looked up from germline, CDR1 is WNHNN and CDR2 is SYGVQD (reference sequence). This CDR3 region has 13 residues. Trimming took off 5 bases at V and 5 bases at J, with 11 bases between the two ends. The CDR3 DNA reads as TGCGCCAGCAGTAAACAGGTGGGAGATACGCAGTATTTT. It yields the protein CASSKQVGDTQYF.

Regarding this clone: One end of the junction varies from germline; a read error may be responsible. This chain uses TRBV6-1 with TRBJ2-1; 8 nucleotides match TRBD1. Germline V gene data show CDR1 as MNHNS and CDR2 as SASEGT. The CDR3 consists of 15 residues. This CDR3 is CASGEIRTGSNEQFF. DNA for the CDR3: TGTGCCAGCGGTGAGATCCGGACAGGGTCCAATGAGCAGTTCTTC.

This chain connects TRBV5-4 to TRBJ2-4, with D possibly being TRBD1 (5 bases). From germline, CDR1 is SGHNT and CDR2 YYREEE (reference sequence). V was trimmed by 2 bases and J by 5 bases, leaving 11 bases between them. This CDR3 region has 14 residues. The chain's CDR3 is CASSFQGIQNIQYF. CDR3 DNA sequence: TGTGCCAGCAGCTTTCAGGGTATCCAAAACATTCAGTACTTC.

V is TRBV9 and J is TRBJ1-3; D is perhaps TRBD1 (6 bases). With 0 bases removed from V and 7 bases from J, the gap between germline ends came to 20 bases. Germline CDR1 is SGDLS and CDR2 is YYNGEE. CDR3 size: 17 residues. The CDR3 loop reads CASSVEEGGRYGNTIYF. The CDR3 nucleotides read TGTGCCAGCAGCGTAGAAGAGGGGGGGCGTTACGGGAACACCATATATTTT.

The V gene is TRBV2, the J gene TRBJ1-2; TRBD1 matches 10 bases. CDR1 SNHLY and CDR2 FYNNEI come from the germline V gene. This CDR3 region has 14 residues. With 6 bases clipped from V and 3 bases from J, the junction kept 4 bases outside the gene matches. The chain's CDR3 is CASRPGQGHYGYTF. The CDR3 DNA reads TGTGCCAGCAGGCCGGGACAGGGGCACTATGGCTACACCTTC. Combining the CDR3 with reference TRBV2 and TRBJ1-2 gives the whole variable domain EPEVTQTPSHQVTQMGQEVILRCVPISNHLYFYWYRQILGQKVEFLVSFYNNEISEKSEIFDDQFSVERPDGSNFTLKIRSTKLEDSAMYFCASRPGQGHYGYTFGSGTRLTVV.

The genes are TRBV5-1 and TRBJ1-2; tentative D call: TRBD1 (5 bases). The CDR3 has 13 residues. V was pared by 4 bases and J by 2 bases, with 9 bases between. Germline CDR1 and CDR2: SGHRS and YFSETQ. CDR3 amino acids: CASSPTGNYGYTF. As DNA, the CDR3 is TGCGCCAGCAGCCCAACAGGAAACTATGGCTACACCTTC.

The chain couples TRBV4-1 to TRBJ1-3; a weak D match, TRBD1 (5 bases). CDR1 MGHRA and CDR2 YSYEKL come from the germline V gene. Trimming removed 0 bases from V and 3 bases from J, with 12 bases in between. The CDR3 is 16 residues long. The CDR3, as DNA: TGCGCCAGCAGCCAAGATCGGAGCAGGGTTGGAAACACCATATATTTT. Protein: CASSQDRSRVGNTIYF.

The chain combines TRBV30 with TRBJ1-3; possible D gene TRBD1, 5 bases. CDR1 and CDR2 (germline): GTSNPN, SVGIG (reference sequence). Trimming pared 2 bases from V and 0 bases from J, leaving 11 bases between. The CDR3 has 15 amino acids. Here the CDR3 DNA reads TGTGCCTGGAGTCCTGGGGCCCTCTCTGGAAACACCATATATTTT. Translated: CAWSPGALSGNTIYF.

The chain employs TRBV2 and TRBJ1-4; D remains ambiguous. Germline V lookup: CDR1 SNHLY, CDR2 FYNNEI. Trimming took 4 bases from V and 0 from J, leaving 6 bases between them. The CDR3 spans 14 residues. In DNA, the CDR3 is TGTGCCAGCAGTGTATCTGCAACTAATGAAAAACTGTTTTTT. This codes for CASSVSATNEKLFF.

The chain uses TRBV19 and TRBJ1-3; TRBD1 matches 8 bases. This CDR3 has 16 amino acids. In germline, CDR1 is LNHDA, CDR2 SQIVND (reference sequence). V lost 5 bases, J lost 0 bases, and 6 bases stayed unmatched. This chain's CDR3 is CASSPGTGYSGNTIYF. As DNA, the CDR3 is TGTGCCAGTAGTCCAGGGACAGGTTACTCTGGAAACACCATATATTTT.

This chain joins TRBV4-3 and TRBJ1-2; tentatively, D is TRBD1 (6 bases). The germline gives CDR1 LGHNA, CDR2 YSLEER. The CDR3 totals 15 residues. V was clipped by 0 bases and J by 3 bases, with 11 bases between them. CDR3 loop: CASSQDTGGDYGYTF. CDR3 sequence (DNA): TGCGCCAGCAGCCAAGATACGGGGGGCGACTATGGCTACACCTTC.

This chain joins TRBV11-2 and TRBJ1-5; tentative D call: TRBD1 (6 bases). The V gene lost 5 bases and the J gene lost 2 bases, with 13 bases spanning the gap. This CDR3 is 15 amino acids long. The germline gives CDR1 SGHAT, CDR2 FQNNGV. CDR3 residues: CASSETGLGNQPQHF. CDR3 sequence (DNA): TGTGCCAGCAGCGAGACAGGTTTGGGCAATCAGCCCCAGCATTTT.

The genes are TRBV10-1 and TRBJ1-2; D is unresolved. The germline V gene encodes CDR1 WNHNN and CDR2 SYGVQD (reference sequence). Trimming took off 0 bases at V and 6 bases at J, with 8 bases between the two ends. There are 13 residues in the CDR3. The CDR3 is CASSESPGNGYTF. The CDR3 region has the DNA TGCGCCAGCAGTGAGTCGCCGGGGAATGGCTACACCTTC.